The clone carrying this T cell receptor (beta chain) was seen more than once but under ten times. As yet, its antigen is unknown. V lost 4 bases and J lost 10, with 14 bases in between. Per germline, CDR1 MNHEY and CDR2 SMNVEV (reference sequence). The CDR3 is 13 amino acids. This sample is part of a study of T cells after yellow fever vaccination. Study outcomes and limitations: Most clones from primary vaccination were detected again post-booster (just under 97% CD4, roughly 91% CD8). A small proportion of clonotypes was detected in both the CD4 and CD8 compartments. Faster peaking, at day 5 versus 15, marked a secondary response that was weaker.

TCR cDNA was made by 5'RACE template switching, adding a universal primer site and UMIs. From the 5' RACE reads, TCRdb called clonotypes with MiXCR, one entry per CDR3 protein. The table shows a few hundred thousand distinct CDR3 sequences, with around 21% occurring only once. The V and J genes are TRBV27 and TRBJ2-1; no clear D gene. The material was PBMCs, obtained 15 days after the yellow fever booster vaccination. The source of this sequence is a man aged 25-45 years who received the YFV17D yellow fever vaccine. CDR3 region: CASSSAGRREQFF. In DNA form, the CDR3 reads TGTGCCAGCAGTTCCGCCGGGCGTCGAGAGCAGTTCTTC.